These 6 T cell receptor beta chains share one sample of origin, sequenced in a study of CXCR3-negative and CXCR3-positive naive CD8 T cells. Each TRB cDNA library was prepared by 5' RACE (with UMI labels). Using the 5' RACE reads, TCRdb records one entry per CDR3 protein without DNA. This table lists tens of thousands of distinct CDR3 sequences. Specimen: naive CXCR3- CD8+ T cells from blood. Subset in this sample: CD45RO-CCR7+CD27+CD95- naive CD8+ T cells lacking CXCR3 (TNR3-). The receptors derive from a human donor in good health. Some clones in this sample may be carry-over from other donors' samples.

V is TRBV20-1 and J is TRBJ2-1. Germline loops: CDR1 DFQATT, CDR2 SNEGSKA (reference sequence). This CDR3 has 14 amino acids. CDR3 amino acids: CSARDMEIVMEQFF.

The chain links TRBV6-2 or TRBV6-3 to TRBJ2-7. Germline V lookup: CDR1 MNHEY, CDR2 SVGEGT. The CDR3 spans 13 residues. The CDR3 is CASSYSGSAEQYF.

Here the CDR3 reads CASSFNRFQETQYF. This sequence joins TRBV28 and TRBJ2-5. The CDR3 loop spans 14 amino acids. The germline gives CDR1 MDHEN, CDR2 SYDVKM.

The J gene is TRBJ2-2, the V gene TRBV27; the D gene TCRdb calls, TRBD1, cannot be checked with no DNA. Germline V gene data show CDR1 as MNHEY and CDR2 as SMNVEV (reference sequence). This CDR3 comprises 13 residues. CDR3 protein: CATLAGQTGELFF.

The chain has TRBV19 and TRBJ2-7; TCRdb gives TRBD1 as the D gene, but with no DNA this cannot be confirmed. Germline V gene lookup returns CDR1 LNHDA and CDR2 SQIVND (reference sequence). CDR3 length equals 15 residues. CDR3 loop: CASSERAGGSYEQYF.

This sequence joins TRBV7-9 and TRBJ2-3; TCRdb picks TRBD2, but there is no DNA to check that call. Germline CDR1 and CDR2: SEHNR and FQNEAQ (reference sequence). This CDR3 is built from 15 residues. CDR3 sequence reads: CASSPRTSSVDTQYF.